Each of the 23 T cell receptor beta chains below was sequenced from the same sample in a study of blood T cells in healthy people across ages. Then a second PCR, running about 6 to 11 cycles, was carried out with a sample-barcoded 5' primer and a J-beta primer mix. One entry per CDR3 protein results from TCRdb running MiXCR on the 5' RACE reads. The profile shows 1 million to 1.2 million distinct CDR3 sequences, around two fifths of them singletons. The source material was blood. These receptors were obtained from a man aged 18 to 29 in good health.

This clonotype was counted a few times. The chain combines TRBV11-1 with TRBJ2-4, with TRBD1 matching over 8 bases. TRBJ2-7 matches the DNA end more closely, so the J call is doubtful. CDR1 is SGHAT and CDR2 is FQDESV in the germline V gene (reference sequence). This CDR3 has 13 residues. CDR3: CASSFPRGHEQYF. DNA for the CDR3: TGTGCCAGCAGCTTCCCCAGGGGGCACGAGCAGTACTTC.

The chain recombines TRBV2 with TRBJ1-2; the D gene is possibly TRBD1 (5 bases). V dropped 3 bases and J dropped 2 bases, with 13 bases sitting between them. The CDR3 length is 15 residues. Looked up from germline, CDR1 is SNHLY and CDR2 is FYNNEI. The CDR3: CASSDRGGQNYGYTF. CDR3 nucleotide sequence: TGTGCCAGCAGTGATCGGGGTGGACAAAACTATGGCTACACCTTC.

The CDR3 loop is CASSLGSGGNNEQYF. Here the CDR3 DNA reads TGTGCCAGCAGCTTAGGTAGCGGGGGAAACAATGAGCAGTACTTC. The chain has TRBV7-2 and TRBJ2-5; 9 bases align to TRBD2. The CDR3 length is 15 residues. Per germline, CDR1 SGHTA and CDR2 FQGNSA. V lost 1 base and J lost 11; bases outside the gene matches: 11.

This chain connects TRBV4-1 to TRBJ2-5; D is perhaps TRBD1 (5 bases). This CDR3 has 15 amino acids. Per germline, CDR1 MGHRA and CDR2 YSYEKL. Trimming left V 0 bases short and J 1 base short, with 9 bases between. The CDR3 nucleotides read TGCGCCAGCAGCCAAGATACAGGCCTCCAAGAGACCCAGTACTTC. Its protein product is CASSQDTGLQETQYF.

This CDR3 is CASSGDSFSYNEQFF. In DNA form, the CDR3 reads TGTGCCAGCAGTGGAGACAGCTTCTCCTACAATGAGCAGTTCTTC. V usage is TRBV25-1 and J usage is TRBJ2-1; D possibly corresponds to TRBD1 (5 bases). In germline, CDR1 is MGHDK, CDR2 SYGVNS. This CDR3 is built from 15 residues. V lost 4 bases, J lost 0 bases, and 10 bases lay in between. The full variable domain, its missing parts supplied by reference TRBV25-1 and TRBJ2-1, is EADIYQTPRYLVIGTGKKITLECSQTMGHDKMYWYQQDPGMELHLIHYSYGVNSTEKGDLSSESTVSRIRTEHFPLTLESARPSHTSQYLCASSGDSFSYNEQFFGPGTRLTVL.

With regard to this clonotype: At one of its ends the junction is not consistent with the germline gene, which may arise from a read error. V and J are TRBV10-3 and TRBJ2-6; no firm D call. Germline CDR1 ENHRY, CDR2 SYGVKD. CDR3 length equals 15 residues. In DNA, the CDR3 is TGTACCATCAGTGGATTGGAAACTGGGGCCAACGTCCTGACTTTC. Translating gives CTISGLETGANVLTF.

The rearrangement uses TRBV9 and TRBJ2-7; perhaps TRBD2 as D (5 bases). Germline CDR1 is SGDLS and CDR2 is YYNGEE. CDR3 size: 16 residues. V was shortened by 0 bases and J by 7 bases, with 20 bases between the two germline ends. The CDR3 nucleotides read TGTGCCAGCAGCGTAGCTGGCGGGTCCATTAGCAATGAGCAGTACTTC. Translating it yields CASSVAGGSISNEQYF.

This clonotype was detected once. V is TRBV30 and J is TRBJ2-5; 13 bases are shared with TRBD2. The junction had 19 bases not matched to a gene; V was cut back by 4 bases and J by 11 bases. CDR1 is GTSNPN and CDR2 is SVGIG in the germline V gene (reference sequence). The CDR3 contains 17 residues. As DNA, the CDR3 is TGTGCCTGGACCCTCATCCAGACTAGCGGGGGGTACAATGAGCAGTACTTC. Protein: CAWTLIQTSGGYNEQYF.

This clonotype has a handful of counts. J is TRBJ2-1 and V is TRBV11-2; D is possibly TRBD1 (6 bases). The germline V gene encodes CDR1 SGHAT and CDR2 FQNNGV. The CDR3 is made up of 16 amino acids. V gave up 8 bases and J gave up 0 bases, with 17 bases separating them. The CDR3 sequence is CASAPGARSSYNEQFF. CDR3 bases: TGTGCCAGCGCACCAGGGGCACGAAGCTCCTACAATGAGCAGTTCTTC. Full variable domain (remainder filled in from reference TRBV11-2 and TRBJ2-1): EAGVAQSPRYKIIEKRQSVAFWCNPISGHATLYWYQQILGQGPKLLIQFQNNGVVDDSQLPKDRFSAERLKGVDSTLKIQPAKLEDSAVYLCASAPGARSSYNEQFFGPGTRLTVL.

CDR3: CSVGDRETSTDTQYF. CDR3 DNA sequence: TGCAGCGTTGGTGACAGGGAGACTAGCACAGATACGCAGTATTTT. This rearrangement joins TRBV29-1 to TRBJ2-3; TRBD1 matches 7 bases. The V and J ends lost 4 bases and 0 bases, in that order; junction bases with no gene match: 7. Germline CDR1 SQVTM, CDR2 ANQGSEA. This CDR3 region has 15 residues.

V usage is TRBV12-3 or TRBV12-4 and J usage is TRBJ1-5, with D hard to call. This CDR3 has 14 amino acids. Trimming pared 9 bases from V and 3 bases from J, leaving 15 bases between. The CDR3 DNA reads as TGTGCCAGTAGGACCGTGGGAGACAATCAGCCCCAGCATTTT. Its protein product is CASRTVGDNQPQHF.

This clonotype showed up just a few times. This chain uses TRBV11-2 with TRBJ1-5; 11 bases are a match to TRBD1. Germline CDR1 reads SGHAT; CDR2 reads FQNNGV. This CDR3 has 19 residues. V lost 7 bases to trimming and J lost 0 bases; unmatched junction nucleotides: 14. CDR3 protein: CASMHLAGTGGYSNQPQHF. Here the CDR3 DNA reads TGTGCCAGCATGCACCTCGCCGGGACAGGGGGTTATAGCAATCAGCCCCAGCATTTT. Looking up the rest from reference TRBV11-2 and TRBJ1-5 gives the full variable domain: EAGVAQSPRYKIIEKRQSVAFWCNPISGHATLYWYQQILGQGPKLLIQFQNNGVVDDSQLPKDRFSAERLKGVDSTLKIQPAKLEDSAVYLCASMHLAGTGGYSNQPQHFGDGTRLSIL.

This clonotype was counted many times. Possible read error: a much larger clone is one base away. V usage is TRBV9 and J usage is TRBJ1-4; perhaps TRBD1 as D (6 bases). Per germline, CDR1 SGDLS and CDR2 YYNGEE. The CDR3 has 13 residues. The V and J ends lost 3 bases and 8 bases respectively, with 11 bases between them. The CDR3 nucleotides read TGTGCCAGCAGCGGTAGCGGGGGCGAAAAACTGTTTTTT. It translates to CASSGSGGEKLFF.

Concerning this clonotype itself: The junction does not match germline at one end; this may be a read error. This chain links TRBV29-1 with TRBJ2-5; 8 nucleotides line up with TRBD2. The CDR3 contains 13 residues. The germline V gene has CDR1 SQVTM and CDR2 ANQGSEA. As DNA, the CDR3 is TGCAGCGGTGAAAGCCTAGCGGGAGAGACCCAGTACTTC. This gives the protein CSGESLAGETQYF.

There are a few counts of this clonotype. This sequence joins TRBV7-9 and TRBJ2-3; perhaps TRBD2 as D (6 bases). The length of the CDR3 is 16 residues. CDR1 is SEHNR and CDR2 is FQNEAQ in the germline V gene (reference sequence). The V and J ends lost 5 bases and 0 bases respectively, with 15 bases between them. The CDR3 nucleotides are TGTGCCAGCAGCCACCCGTTAGCGGCCAGCACAGATACGCAGTATTTT. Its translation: CASSHPLAASTDTQYF.

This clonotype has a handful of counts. The CDR3 sequence is CASSQDETEVYGYTF. The CDR3 bases are TGTGCCAGCAGCCAAGATGAGACGGAGGTATATGGCTACACCTTC. This chain uses TRBV3-1 with TRBJ1-2; D gene ambiguous. Germline lookup yields CDR1 LGHDT and CDR2 YNNKEL (reference sequence). There are 15 residues in the CDR3. V lost 0 bases to trimming and J lost 5 bases, with 13 bases between them.

This chain's CDR3 is CAISENFEETQYF. The CDR3 nucleotides are TGTGCCATCAGTGAAAACTTCGAAGAGACCCAGTACTTC. This chain joins TRBV10-3 and TRBJ2-5; D not certain. This CDR3 contains 13 residues. V was trimmed by 3 bases and J by 3 bases, leaving 8 bases between them. The germline V gene encodes CDR1 ENHRY and CDR2 SYGVKD.

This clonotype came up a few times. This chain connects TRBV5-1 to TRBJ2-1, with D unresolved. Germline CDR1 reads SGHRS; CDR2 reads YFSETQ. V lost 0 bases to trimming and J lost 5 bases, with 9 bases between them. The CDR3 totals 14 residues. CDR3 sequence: CASSLGSNNNEQFF. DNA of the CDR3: TGCGCCAGCAGCTTGGGTTCGAACAACAATGAGCAGTTCTTC.

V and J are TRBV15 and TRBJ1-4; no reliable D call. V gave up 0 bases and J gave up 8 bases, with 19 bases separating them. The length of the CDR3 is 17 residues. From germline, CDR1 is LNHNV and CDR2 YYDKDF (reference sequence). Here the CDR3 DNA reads TGTGCCACCAGCAGAGATAAAGGGAGCGGAGGAGGGGAAAAACTGTTTTTT. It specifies CATSRDKGSGGGEKLFF.

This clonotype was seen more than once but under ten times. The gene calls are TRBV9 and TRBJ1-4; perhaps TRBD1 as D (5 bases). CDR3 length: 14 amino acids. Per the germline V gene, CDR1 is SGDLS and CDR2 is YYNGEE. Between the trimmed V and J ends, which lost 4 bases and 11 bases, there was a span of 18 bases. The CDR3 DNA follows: TGTGCCAGCAGCCCTCGGGGGAGCTCTCAGAAACTGTTTTTT. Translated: CASSPRGSSQKLFF.

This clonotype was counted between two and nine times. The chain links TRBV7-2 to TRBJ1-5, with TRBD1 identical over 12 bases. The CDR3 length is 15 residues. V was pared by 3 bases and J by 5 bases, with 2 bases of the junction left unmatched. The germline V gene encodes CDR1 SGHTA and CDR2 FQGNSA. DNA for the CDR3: TGTGCCAGCAGCTTCCGGGACAGGGGGCATCAGCCCCAGCATTTT. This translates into CASSFRDRGHQPQHF.

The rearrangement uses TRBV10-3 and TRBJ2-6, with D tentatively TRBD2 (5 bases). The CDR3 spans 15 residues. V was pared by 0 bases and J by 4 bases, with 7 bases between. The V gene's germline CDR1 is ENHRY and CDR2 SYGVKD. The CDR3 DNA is TGTGCCATCAGTGAGTCGACGGGAGGGGCCAACGTCCTGACTTTC. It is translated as CAISESTGGANVLTF.

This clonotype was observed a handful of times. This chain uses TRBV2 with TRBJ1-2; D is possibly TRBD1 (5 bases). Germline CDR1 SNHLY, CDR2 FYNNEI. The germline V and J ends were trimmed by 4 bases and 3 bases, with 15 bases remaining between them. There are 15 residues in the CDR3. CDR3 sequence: CASSGETDPYYGYTF. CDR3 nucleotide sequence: TGTGCCAGCAGTGGGGAGACAGATCCCTACTATGGCTACACCTTC.